This T cell receptor (beta chain) stems from a study of CD8 T cells in ankylosing spondylitis. CDR3 length: 15 amino acids. Unmatched junction bases numbered 7, after V lost 3 bases and J lost 7 bases. Generation of TCR beta libraries employed quantitative 5'-RACE incorporating molecular barcodes. MiXCR, applied by TCRdb to the 5' RACE reads, yields one record per CDR3 protein. The repertoire holds 310,000 or so distinct CDR3 sequences, with 20% as singletons. This clonotype was observed a handful of times. Its antigen is not identified. Overall study results and limits: Disease-linked clones were reportedly significantly enriched in matched ankylosing spondylitis synovial fluid.

The sequence derives from a male donor with ankylosing spondylitis or in good health (not recorded which). The sample taken for sequencing was blood, either unsorted or a sorted T cell fraction (not recorded which). This chain links TRBV12-3 or TRBV12-4 with TRBJ2-2; 8 nucleotides line up with TRBD2. DNA for the CDR3: TGTGCCAGCAGTTTTGCCGCGGGGGGTAACGGGGAGCTGTTTTTT. It yields the protein CASSFAAGGNGELFF.